This TCR beta chain was sequenced for a study of T cell changes during pregnancy in multiple sclerosis. Produced via immunoSEQ multiplex PCR; TCRdb's table is partial and in-frame only. Here the sample spans tens of thousands of clones, nearly 95% being singletons. The V end lost 0 bases, the J end lost 0 bases, and 9 bases lay between the germline ends. Germline V gene lookup returns CDR1 SGDLS and CDR2 YYNGEE. The CDR3 extends over 15 amino acids. The input for sequencing was CD4+ T cells from peripheral blood mononuclear cells, taken after pregnancy. The chain employs TRBV9 and TRBJ1-1; D perhaps matches TRBD1 (5 bases). This sequence originates from a female donor with multiple sclerosis, enrolled in a pregnancy study. This chain's CDR3 is CASSVEGHLNTEAFF. Written as DNA, the CDR3 is TGTGCCAGCAGCGTAGAAGGACACCTGAACACTGAAGCTTTCTTT.